Listed below are T cell receptor beta chains from one sample, sequenced in a study of cytomegalovirus exposure and HLA in healthy donors. Assay: immunoSEQ multiplex PCR; the TCRdb copy retains only in-frame clones and omits some. The sample includes 110,000 to 150,000 clones, roughly 9.7% of them seen just once. Sequencing was carried out using PBMCs. The receptor source for this set is a man between 45 and 60 years old in good health and CMV-seronegative. Each CDR3 is given without its conserved first and last residue.

AWSTENIQY	TRBV30	TRBJ2-4
AWNSQLNTEAF	TRBV30	TRBJ1-1
ASKGTGGTNEKLF	TRBV10-2	TRBJ1-4
AWSPGQGERDTEAL	TRBV30	TRBJ1-1
ASSLAPGGPGNTIY	TRBV5-4	TRBJ1-3
ASSLTGGLVNEQF	TRBV7-3	TRBJ2-1
ASSSGLAGIYEQY	TRBV28	TRBJ2-7
ASSPASGSSYEQY	TRBV7-2	TRBJ2-7
SVRDTEAF	TRBV29-1	TRBJ1-1
ASSYSFTESEAF	TRBV6-5	TRBJ1-1
ASSTRRDSSYEQY	TRBV18	TRBJ2-7
ASSEPKKQNNEQF	TRBV2	TRBJ2-1
ASSSGGDNNEQF	TRBV6-1	TRBJ2-1
AWSPHPGTEAF	TRBV30	TRBJ1-1
ASSHPGQGYEQF	TRBV4-1	TRBJ2-1
ASSLVGSNQPQN	TRBV5-5	TRBJ1-5
ASSPNPASDTQY	TRBV7-7	TRBJ2-3
ASSYAPGTGEQY	TRBV6-5	TRBJ2-7
ASSLVRLAGRDEQY	TRBV5-4	TRBJ2-7